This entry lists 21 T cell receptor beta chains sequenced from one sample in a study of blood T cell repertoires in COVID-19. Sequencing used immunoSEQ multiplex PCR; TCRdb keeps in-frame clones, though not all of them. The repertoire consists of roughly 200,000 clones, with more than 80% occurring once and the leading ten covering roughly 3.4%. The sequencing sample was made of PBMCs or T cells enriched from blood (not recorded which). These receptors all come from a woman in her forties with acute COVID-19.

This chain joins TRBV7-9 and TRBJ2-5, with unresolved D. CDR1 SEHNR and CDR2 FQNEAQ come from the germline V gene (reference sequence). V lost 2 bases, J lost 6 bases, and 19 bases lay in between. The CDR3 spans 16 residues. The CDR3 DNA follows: TGTGCCAGCAGCTTAAAGTCTAGGCCTCCTCCCCAGACCCAGTACTTC. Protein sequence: CASSLKSRPPPQTQYF.

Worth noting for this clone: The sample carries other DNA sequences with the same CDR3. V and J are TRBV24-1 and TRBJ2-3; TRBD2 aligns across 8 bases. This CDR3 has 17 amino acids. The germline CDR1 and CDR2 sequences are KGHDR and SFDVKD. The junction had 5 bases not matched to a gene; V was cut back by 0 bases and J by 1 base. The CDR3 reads CATSDLNRGGGTDTQYF. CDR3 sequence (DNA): TGTGCCACCAGTGATTTGAATCGGGGGGGTGGCACAGATACGCAGTATTTT.

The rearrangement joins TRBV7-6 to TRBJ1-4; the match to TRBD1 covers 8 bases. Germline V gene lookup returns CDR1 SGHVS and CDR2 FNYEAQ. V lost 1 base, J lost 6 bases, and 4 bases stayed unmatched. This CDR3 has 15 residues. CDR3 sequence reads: CASSLGTGTYEKLFF. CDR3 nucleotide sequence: TGTGCCAGCAGCTTAGGGACAGGGACTTATGAAAAACTGTTTTTT.

The CDR3 is CASSLTSSLYNEQFF. DNA of the CDR3: TGTGCCAGCAGCTTAACTAGCTCTCTCTACAATGAGCAGTTCTTC. The rearrangement links TRBV7-2 to TRBJ2-1; tentative D call: TRBD2 (6 bases). Trimming cost V 2 bases and J 3 bases, with 11 bases left between them. The CDR3 sequence is 15 residues long. Germline V gives CDR1 SGHTA, CDR2 FQGNSA.

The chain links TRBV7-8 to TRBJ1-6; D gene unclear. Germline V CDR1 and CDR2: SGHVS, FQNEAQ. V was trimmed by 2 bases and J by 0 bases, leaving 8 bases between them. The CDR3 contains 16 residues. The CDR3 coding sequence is TGTGCCAGCAGCTTACAGGCAAGCTCCTATAATTCACCCCTCCACTTT. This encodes CASSLQASSYNSPLHF.

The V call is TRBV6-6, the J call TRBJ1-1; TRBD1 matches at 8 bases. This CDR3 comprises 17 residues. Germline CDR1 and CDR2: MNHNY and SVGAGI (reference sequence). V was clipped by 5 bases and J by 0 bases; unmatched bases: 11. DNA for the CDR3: TGTGCCAGCAGTCTCACCAGGGCAGGGGGCCTGAACACTGAAGCTTTCTTT. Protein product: CASSLTRAGGLNTEAFF.

The CDR3 bases are TGTGCCAGCAGCCCGGGACAGGACTATGGCTACACCTTC. The encoded protein is CASSPGQDYGYTF. The chain links TRBV5-4 to TRBJ1-2; 8 positions match TRBD1. CDR1 is SGHNT and CDR2 is YYREEE in the germline V gene (reference sequence). Trimming at V came to 4 bases and at J to 3 bases, leaving 2 bases not matched to a gene. This CDR3 region has 13 residues.

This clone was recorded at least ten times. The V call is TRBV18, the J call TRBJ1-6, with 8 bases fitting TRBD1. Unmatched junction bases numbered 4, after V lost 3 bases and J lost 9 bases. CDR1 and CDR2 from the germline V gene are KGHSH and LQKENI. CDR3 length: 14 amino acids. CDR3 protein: CASSPDREGSPLHF. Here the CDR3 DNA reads TGTGCCAGCTCACCGGACAGGGAGGGTTCACCCCTCCACTTT.

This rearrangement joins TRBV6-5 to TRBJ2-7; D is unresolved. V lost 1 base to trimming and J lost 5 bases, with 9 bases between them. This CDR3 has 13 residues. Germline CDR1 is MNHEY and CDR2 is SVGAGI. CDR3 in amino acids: CASSYFPHNEQYF. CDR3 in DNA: TGTGCCAGCAGTTACTTCCCCCACAACGAGCAGTACTTC.

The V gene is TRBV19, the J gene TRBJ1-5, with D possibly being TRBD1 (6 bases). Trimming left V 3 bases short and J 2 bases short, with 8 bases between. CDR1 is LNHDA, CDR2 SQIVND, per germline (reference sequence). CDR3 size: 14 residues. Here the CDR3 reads CASSMAGGNQPQHF. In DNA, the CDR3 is TGTGCCAGTAGTATGGCAGGGGGCAATCAGCCCCAGCATTTT.

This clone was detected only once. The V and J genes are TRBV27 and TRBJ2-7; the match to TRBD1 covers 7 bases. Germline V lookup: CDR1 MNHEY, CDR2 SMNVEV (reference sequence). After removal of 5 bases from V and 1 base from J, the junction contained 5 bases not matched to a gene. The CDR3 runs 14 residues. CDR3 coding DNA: TGTGCCAGCAGTCCTTTGACAGGGTCCTACGAGCAGTACGTC. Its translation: CASSPLTGSYEQYV.

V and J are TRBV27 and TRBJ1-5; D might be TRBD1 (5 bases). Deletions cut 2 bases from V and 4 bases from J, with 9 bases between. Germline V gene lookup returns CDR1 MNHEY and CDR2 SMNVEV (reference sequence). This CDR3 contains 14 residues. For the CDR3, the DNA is TGTGCCAGCAGTTTAGGGCAGGGAAATCAGCCCCAGCATTTT. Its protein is CASSLGQGNQPQHF.

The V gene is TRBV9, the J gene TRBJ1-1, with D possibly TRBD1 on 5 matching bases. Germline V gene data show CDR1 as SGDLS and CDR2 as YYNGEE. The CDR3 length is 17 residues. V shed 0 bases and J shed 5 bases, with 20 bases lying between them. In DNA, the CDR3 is TGTGCCAGCAGCGTAGGGGAATGGGGCAACCGGGCGACTGAAGCTTTCTTT. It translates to CASSVGEWGNRATEAFF. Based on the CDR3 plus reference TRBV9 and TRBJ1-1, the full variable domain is DSGVTQTPKHLITATGQRVTLRCSPRSGDLSVYWYQQSLDQGLQFLIQYYNGEERAKGNILERFSAQQFPDLHSELNLSSLELGDSALYFCASSVGEWGNRATEAFFGQGTRLTVV.

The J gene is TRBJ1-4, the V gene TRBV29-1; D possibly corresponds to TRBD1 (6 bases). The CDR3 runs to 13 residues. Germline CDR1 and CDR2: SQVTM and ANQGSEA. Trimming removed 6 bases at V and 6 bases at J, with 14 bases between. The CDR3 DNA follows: TGCAGCGTCGACACAGGGTGGGATGAAAAACTGTTTTTT. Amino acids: CSVDTGWDEKLFF.

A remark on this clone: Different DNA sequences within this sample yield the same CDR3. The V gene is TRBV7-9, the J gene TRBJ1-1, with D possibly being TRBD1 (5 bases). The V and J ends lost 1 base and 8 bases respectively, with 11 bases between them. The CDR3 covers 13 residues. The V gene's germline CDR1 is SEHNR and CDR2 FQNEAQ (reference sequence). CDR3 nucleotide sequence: TGTGCCAGCAGCTTAGGGGGCAGCACGGAAGCTTTCTTT. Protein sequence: CASSLGGSTEAFF.

This CDR3 reads CASSSGDTSLGGEAFF. DNA for the CDR3: TGTGCCAGCAGCAGTGGGGACACATCATTAGGGGGTGAAGCTTTCTTT. The chain uses TRBV7-9 and TRBJ1-1; the D gene is possibly TRBD1 (6 bases). V lost 5 bases and J lost 7, with 23 bases in between. This CDR3 spans 16 amino acids. CDR1 is SEHNR and CDR2 is FQNEAQ in the germline V gene (reference sequence).

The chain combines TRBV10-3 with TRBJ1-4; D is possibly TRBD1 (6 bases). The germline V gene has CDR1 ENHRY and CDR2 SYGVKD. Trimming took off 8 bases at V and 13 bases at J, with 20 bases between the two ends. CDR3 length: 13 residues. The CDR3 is CAIREAGEYRLFF. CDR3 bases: TGTGCCATCCGGGAAGCAGGGGAATATCGACTGTTTTTT.

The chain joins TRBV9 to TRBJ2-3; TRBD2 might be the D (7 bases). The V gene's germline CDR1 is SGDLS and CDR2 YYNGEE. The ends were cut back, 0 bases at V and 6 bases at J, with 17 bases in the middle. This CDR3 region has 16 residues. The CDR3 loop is CASSVVGGEGPDTQYF. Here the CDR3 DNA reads TGTGCCAGCAGCGTAGTAGGGGGGGAAGGTCCGGATACGCAGTATTTT.

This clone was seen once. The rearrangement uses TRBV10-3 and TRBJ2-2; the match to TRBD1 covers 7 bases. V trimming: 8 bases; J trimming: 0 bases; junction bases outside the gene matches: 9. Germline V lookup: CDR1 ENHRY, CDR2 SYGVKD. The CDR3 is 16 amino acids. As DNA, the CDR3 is TGTGCCATCTCTCCGACAGGGTGGACGAACACCGGGGAGCTGTTTTTT. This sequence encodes CAISPTGWTNTGELFF.

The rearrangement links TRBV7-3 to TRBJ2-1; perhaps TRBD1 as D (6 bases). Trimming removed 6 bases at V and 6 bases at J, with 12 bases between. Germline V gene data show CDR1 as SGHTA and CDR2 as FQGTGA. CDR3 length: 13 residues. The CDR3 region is CASRGAVLNEQFF. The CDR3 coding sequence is TGTGCCAGCAGGGGGGCGGTACTCAATGAGCAGTTCTTC. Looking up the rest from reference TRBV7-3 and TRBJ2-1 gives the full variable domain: GAGVSQTPSNKVTEKGKYVELRCDPISGHTALYWYRQSLGQGPEFLIYFQGTGAADDSGLPNDRFFAVRPEGSVSTLKIQRTERGDSAVYLCASRGAVLNEQFFGPGTRLTVL.

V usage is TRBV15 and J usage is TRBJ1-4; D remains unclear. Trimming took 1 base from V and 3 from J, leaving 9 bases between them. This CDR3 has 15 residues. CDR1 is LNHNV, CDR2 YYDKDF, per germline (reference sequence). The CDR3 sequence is CATSRGKGANEKLFF. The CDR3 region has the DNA TGTGCCACCAGCAGAGGGAAAGGAGCTAATGAAAAACTGTTTTTT.